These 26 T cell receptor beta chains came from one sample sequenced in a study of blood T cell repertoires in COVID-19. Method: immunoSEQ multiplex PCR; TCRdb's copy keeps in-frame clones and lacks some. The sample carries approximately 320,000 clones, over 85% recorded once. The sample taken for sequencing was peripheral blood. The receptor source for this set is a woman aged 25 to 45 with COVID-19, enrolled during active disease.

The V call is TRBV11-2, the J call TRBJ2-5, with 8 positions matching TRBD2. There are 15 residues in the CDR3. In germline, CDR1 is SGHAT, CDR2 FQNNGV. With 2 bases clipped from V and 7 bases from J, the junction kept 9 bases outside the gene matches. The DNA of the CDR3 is TGTGCCAGCAGCTTAACCAGCGGGGGCCAGGGGACCCAGTACTTC. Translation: CASSLTSGGQGTQYF.

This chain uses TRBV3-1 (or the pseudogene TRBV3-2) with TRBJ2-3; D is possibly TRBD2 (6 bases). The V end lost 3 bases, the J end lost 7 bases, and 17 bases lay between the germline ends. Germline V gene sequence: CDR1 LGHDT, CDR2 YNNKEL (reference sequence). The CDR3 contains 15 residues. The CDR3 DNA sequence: TGTGCCAGCAGCCACCATAACTTGGGGGGATATACGCAGTATTTT. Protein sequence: CASSHHNLGGYTQYF.

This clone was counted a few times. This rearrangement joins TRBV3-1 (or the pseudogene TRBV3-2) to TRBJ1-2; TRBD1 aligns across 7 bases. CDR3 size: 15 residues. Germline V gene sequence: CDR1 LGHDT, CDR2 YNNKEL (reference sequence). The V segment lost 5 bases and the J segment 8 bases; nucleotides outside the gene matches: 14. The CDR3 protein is CASSGRQGSIRGYTF. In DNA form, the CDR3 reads TGTGCCAGCAGCGGAAGACAGGGTAGTATCCGCGGCTACACCTTC.

CDR3 in DNA: TGCGCCAGCAGCTTGGTCCAGGGTGAAAATTCACCCCTCCACTTT. It specifies CASSLVQGENSPLHF. This chain uses TRBV5-1 with TRBJ1-6, with D maybe TRBD1 (5 bases). Between the trimmed V and J ends, which lost 0 bases and 7 bases, there was a span of 11 bases. Germline loops: CDR1 SGHRS, CDR2 YFSETQ. There are 15 residues in the CDR3.

The CDR3 loop reads CASSLGLAGYNEQFF. DNA for the CDR3: TGTGCCAGCAGTTTGGGACTAGCGGGGTACAATGAGCAGTTCTTC. The chain is built from TRBV6-5 and TRBJ2-1, with 13 nucleotides matching TRBD2. Trimming cost V 4 bases and J 4 bases; bases outside gene matches: 1. Looked up from germline, CDR1 is MNHEY and CDR2 is SVGAGI. The CDR3 extends over 15 amino acids.

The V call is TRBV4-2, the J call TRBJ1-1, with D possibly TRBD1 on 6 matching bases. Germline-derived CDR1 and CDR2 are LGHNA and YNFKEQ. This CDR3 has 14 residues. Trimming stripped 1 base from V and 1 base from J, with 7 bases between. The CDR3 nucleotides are TGTGCCAGCAGCCAAGTAGGGGGGAACACTGAAGCTTTCTTT. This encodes CASSQVGGNTEAFF.

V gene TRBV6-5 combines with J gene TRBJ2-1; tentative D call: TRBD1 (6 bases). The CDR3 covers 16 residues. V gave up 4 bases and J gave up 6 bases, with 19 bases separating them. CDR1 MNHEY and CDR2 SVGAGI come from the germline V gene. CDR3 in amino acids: CASSSYDRLNFNEQFF. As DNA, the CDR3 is TGTGCCAGCAGTTCCTACGACAGGCTGAACTTCAATGAGCAGTTCTTC.

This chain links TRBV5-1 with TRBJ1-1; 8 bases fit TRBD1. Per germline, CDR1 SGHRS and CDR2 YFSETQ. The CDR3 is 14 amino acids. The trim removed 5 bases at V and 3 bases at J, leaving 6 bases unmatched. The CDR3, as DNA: TGCGCCAGCAGAGAGGACAGGGAACACACTGAAGCTTTCTTT. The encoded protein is CASREDREHTEAFF.

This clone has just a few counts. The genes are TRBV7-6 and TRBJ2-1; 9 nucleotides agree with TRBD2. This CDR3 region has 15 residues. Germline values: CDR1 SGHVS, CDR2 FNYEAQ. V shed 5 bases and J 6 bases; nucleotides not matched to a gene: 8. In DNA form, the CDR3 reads TGTGCCAGCAGCGCTCAAGCGGGGGGACTCAATGAGCAGTTCTTC. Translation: CASSAQAGGLNEQFF.

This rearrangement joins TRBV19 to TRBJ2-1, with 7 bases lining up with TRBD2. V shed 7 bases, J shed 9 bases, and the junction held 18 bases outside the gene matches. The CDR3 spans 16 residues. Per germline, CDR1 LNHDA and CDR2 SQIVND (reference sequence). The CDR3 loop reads CASTPGAGDYNSEQFF. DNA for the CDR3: TGTGCCAGTACCCCCGGGGCGGGGGATTACAATAGTGAGCAGTTCTTC. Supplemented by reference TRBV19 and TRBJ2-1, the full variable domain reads DGGITQSPKYLFRKEGQNVTLSCEQNLNHDAMYWYRQDPGQGLRLIYYSQIVNDFQKGDIAEGYSVSREKKESFPLTVTSAQKNPTAFYLCASTPGAGDYNSEQFFGPGTRLTVL.

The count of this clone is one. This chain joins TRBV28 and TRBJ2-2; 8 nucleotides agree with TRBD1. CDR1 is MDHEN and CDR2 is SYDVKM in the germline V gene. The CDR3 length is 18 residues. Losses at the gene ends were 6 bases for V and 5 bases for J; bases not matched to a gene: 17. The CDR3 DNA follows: TGTGCCAGCAGAAAGGGACTCAGGGGGCTTCGGGGTACCGGGGAGCTGTTTTTT. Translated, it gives CASRKGLRGLRGTGELFF.

The CDR3 sequence is CASSPLGGGQDEQYF. Here the CDR3 DNA reads TGTGCCAGCTCACCACTCGGCGGGGGGCAGGACGAGCAGTACTTC. This sequence joins TRBV18 and TRBJ2-7; 8 bases line up with TRBD2. The ends lost 1 base at V and 5 bases at J; junction bases unmatched: 7. The CDR3 totals 15 residues. Germline V lookup: CDR1 KGHSH, CDR2 LQKENI.

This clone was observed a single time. DNA of the CDR3: TGTGCCAGTAGTATAGGAGCGACCAATGAGCAGTTCTTC. It is translated as CASSIGATNEQFF. The chain uses TRBV19 and TRBJ2-1; D gene uncertain. The CDR3 totals 13 residues. V gave up 1 base and J gave up 6 bases, with 7 bases separating them. CDR1 is LNHDA, CDR2 SQIVND, per germline (reference sequence). Full variable domain (missing parts from reference TRBV19 and TRBJ2-1): DGGITQSPKYLFRKEGQNVTLSCEQNLNHDAMYWYRQDPGQGLRLIYYSQIVNDFQKGDIAEGYSVSREKKESFPLTVTSAQKNPTAFYLCASSIGATNEQFFGPGTRLTVL.

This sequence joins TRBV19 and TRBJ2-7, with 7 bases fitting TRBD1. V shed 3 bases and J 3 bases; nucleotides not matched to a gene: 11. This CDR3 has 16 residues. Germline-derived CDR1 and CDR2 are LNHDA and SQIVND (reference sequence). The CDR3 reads CASSMTGTSILYEQYF. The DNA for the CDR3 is TGTGCCAGTAGTATGACAGGGACCTCGATCCTCTACGAGCAGTACTTC.

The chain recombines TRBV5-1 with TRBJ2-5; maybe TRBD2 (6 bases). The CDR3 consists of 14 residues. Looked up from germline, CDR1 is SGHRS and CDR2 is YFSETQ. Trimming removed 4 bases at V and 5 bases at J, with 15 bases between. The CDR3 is CASSAGGVGETQYF. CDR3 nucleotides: TGCGCCAGCAGCGCCGGGGGTGTTGGGGAGACCCAGTACTTC.

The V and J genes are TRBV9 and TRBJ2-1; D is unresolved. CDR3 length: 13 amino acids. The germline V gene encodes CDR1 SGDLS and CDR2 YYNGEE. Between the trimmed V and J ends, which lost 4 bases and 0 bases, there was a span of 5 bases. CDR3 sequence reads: CASSPGSYNEQFF. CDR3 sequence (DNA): TGTGCCAGCAGCCCGGGCTCCTACAATGAGCAGTTCTTC.

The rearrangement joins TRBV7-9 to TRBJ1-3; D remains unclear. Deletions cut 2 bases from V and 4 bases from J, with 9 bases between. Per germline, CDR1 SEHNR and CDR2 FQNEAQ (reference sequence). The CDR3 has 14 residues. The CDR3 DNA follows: TGTGCCAGCAGCTTATCCGGGAACGGAAACACCATATATTTT. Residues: CASSLSGNGNTIYF.

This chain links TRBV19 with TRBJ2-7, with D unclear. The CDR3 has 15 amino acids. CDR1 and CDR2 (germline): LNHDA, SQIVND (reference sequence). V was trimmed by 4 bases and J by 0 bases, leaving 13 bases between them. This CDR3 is CASSTISASSYEQYF. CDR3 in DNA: TGTGCCAGTAGTACGATCTCGGCTAGCTCCTACGAGCAGTACTTC.

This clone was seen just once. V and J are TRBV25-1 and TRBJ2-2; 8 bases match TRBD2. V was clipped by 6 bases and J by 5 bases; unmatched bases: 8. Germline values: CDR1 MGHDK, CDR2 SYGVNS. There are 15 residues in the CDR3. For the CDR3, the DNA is TGTGCCAGCAGGGAGGTAGCGGGGACGACCGGGGAGCTGTTTTTT. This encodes CASREVAGTTGELFF. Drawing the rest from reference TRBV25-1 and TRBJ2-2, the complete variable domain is EADIYQTPRYLVIGTGKKITLECSQTMGHDKMYWYQQDPGMELHLIHYSYGVNSTEKGDLSSESTVSRIRTEHFPLTLESARPSHTSQYLCASREVAGTTGELFFGEGSRLTVL.

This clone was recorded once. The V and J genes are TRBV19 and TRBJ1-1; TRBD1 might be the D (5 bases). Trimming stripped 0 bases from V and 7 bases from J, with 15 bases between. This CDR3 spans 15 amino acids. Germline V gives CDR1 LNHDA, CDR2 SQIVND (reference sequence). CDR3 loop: CASSIDSGGLYEAFF. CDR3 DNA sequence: TGTGCCAGTAGTATAGACTCGGGGGGACTTTATGAAGCTTTCTTT.

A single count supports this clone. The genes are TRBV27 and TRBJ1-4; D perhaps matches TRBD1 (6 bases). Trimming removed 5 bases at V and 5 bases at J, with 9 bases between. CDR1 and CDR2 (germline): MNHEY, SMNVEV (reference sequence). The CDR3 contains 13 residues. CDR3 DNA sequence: TGTGCCAGCAGTCAAGACAGGAATGAAAAACTGTTTTTT. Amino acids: CASSQDRNEKLFF.

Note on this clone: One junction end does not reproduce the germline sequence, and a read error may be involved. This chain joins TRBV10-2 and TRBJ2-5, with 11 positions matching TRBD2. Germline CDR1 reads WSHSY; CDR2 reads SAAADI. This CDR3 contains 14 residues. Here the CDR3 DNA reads TGCGCCAGCAGTGAGTCGATAGCGGGGGGGCCGGGTGACTTC. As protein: CASSESIAGGPGDF.

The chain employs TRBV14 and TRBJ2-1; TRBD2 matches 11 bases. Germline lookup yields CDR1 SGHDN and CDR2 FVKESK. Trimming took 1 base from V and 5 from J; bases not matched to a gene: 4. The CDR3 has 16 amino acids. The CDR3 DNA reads TGTGCCAGCAGCCAAGCGCTAGCGGGGGGACACAATGAGCAGTTCTTC. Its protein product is CASSQALAGGHNEQFF.

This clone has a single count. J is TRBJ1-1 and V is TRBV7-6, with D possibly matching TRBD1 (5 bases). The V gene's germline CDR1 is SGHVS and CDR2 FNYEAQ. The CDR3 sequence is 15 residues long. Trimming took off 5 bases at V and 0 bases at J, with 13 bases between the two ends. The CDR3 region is CASSVRGGVNTEAFF. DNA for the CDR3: TGTGCCAGCAGCGTCCGGGGGGGGGTGAACACTGAAGCTTTCTTT.

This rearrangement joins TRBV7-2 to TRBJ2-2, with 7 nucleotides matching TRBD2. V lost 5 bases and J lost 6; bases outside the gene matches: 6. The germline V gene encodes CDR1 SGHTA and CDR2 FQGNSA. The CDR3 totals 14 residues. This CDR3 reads CASSPDGLAGELFF. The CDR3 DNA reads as TGTGCCAGCAGCCCAGATGGACTAGCCGGGGAGCTGTTTTTT.

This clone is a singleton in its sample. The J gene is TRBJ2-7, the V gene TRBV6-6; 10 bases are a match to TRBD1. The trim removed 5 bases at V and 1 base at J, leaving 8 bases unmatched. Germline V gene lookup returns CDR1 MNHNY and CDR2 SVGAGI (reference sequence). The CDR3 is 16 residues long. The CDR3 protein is CASSRGGQGSSYEQYF. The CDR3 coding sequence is TGTGCCAGCAGTCGAGGGGGACAGGGGTCATCCTACGAGCAGTACTTC.